These 14 T cell receptor beta chains were sequenced from one sample in a study of vaccination and CD4 T cells after COVID-19 (dated by TCRdb to 2021 to 2024). The sample's treatment or condition label is to be understood as: approximately nine-day PBMC culture with coronavirus spike peptide pools or control peptides (ViraFEST assay). CD4+ T cells from unexposed donors were collected before the COVID-19 pandemic (2011-2018). These receptors are not linked to any known antigen. The library was made by PCR. Sequencing used an Illumina iSeq 100. TCR sequencing of DNA from cultured CD4+ T cells used the Oncomine TCR Beta short-read assay at the Johns Hopkins FTIC core. The QIAamp micro DNA kit was used to extract genomic DNA from the cultured CD4+ T cells. TCRdb handled the public reads itself, with Q25 trimming in fastp and clone calling in MiXCR, and kept productive beta chains. A single entry per CDR3 protein holds the most common genes and DNA from its merged rows. The sample table holds 9,000 to 13,000 distinct CDR3 sequences, of which almost 30% were seen once. Together, the top ten hold 13% of the sample.

The sequencing sample was made of CD4+ T cells from blood, cultured in vitro. The receptors were gathered from a human donor in good health.

This sequence joins TRBV9 and TRBJ1-1, with TRBD1 matching over 8 bases. The CDR3 is made up of 14 amino acids. V was pared by 1 base and J by 2 bases, with 1 base of the junction left unmatched. Germline CDR1 is SGDLS and CDR2 is YYNGEE. CDR3 sequence reads: CASSVQGANTEAFF. CDR3 bases: TGTGCCAGCAGCGTACAGGGGGCAAACACTGAAGCTTTCTTT. Variable domain in full (rest from reference TRBV9 and TRBJ1-1): DSGVTQTPKHLITATGQRVTLRCSPRSGDLSVYWYQQSLDQGLQFLIQYYNGEERAKGNILERFSAQQFPDLHSELNLSSLELGDSALYFCASSVQGANTEAFFGQGTRLTVV.

The chain uses TRBV2 and TRBJ1-1; 10 positions match TRBD1. The V and J ends lost 6 bases and 5 bases, in that order; junction bases with no gene match: 3. This CDR3 contains 13 residues. In germline, CDR1 is SNHLY, CDR2 FYNNEI. CDR3: CASRDRGRTEAFF. The CDR3, as DNA: TGTGCCAGCAGGGACAGGGGGAGGACTGAAGCTTTCTTT.

The chain couples TRBV9 to TRBJ1-2; D is perhaps TRBD1 (5 bases). The CDR3 sequence is 16 residues long. V lost 5 bases and J 4 bases, leaving 21 bases between the germline ends. Looked up from germline, CDR1 is SGDLS and CDR2 is YYNGEE. CDR3 region: CASRGNGGRTFYGYTF. The CDR3 bases are TGTGCCAGCAGAGGAAACGGGGGACGGACATTCTATGGCTACACCTTC.

This chain joins TRBV29-1 and TRBJ2-7, with 11 bases aligning to TRBD1. Losses at the gene ends were 3 bases for V and 7 bases for J; bases not matched to a gene: 5. In germline, CDR1 is SQVTM, CDR2 ANQGSEA. CDR3 length equals 13 residues. The CDR3 loop is CSVEGQGVREQYF. CDR3 nucleotide sequence: TGCAGCGTTGAGGGACAGGGGGTAAGGGAGCAGTACTTC.

The rearrangement joins TRBV6-2 or TRBV6-3 to TRBJ2-4; 7 positions match TRBD2. Trimming took 0 bases from V and 12 from J; bases not matched to a gene: 14. The CDR3 length is 16 residues. Per the germline V gene, CDR1 is MNHEY and CDR2 is SVGEGT. CDR3 sequence reads: CASSYSLRSTLAAQYF. As DNA, the CDR3 is TGTGCCAGCAGTTACTCCCTTCGGTCGACCCTAGCGGCTCAGTACTTC.

The CDR3 bases are TGTGCCAGCAGCCATGGGGGGCCGTCTTATAATTCACCCCTCCACTTT. Protein: CASSHGGPSYNSPLHF. This sequence joins TRBV7-2 and TRBJ1-6; tentatively, D is TRBD1 (6 bases). The CDR3 runs 16 residues. With 5 bases removed from V and 4 bases from J, the gap between germline ends came to 15 bases. Germline loops: CDR1 SGHTA, CDR2 FQGNSA.

The chain carries TRBV7-9 and TRBJ2-7, with D hard to call. From germline, CDR1 is SEHNR and CDR2 FQNEAQ (reference sequence). The length of the CDR3 is 14 residues. The V and J ends lost 5 bases and 2 bases respectively, with 13 bases between them. The CDR3 sequence is CASSPFYRPYEQYF. The CDR3 DNA sequence: TGTGCCAGCAGCCCGTTTTATCGTCCCTACGAGCAGTACTTC. Complete variable domain (other parts from reference TRBV7-9 and TRBJ2-7): DTGVSQNPRHKITKRGQNVTFRCDPISEHNRLYWYRQTLGQGPEFLTYFQNEAQLEKSRLLSDRFSAERPKGSFSTLEIQRTEQGDSAMYLCASSPFYRPYEQYFGPGTRLTVT.

This clonotype was found a few times. The chain links TRBV7-6 to TRBJ1-1; D ambiguous. This CDR3 has 14 residues. Germline CDR1 SGHVS, CDR2 FNYEAQ. V lost 5 bases to trimming and J lost 0 bases, with 10 bases between them. CDR3 sequence: CASSPRVLNTEAFF. The CDR3 DNA is TGTGCCAGCAGCCCCCGGGTTTTGAACACTGAAGCTTTCTTT.

This clonotype is categorized as hyperexpanded (1% or more). This chain joins TRBV7-6 and TRBJ2-3; D possibly uses TRBD1 or TRBD2 (6 bases each). The CDR3 extends over 14 amino acids. The germline gives CDR1 SGHVS, CDR2 FNYEAQ. Trimming took 6 bases from V and 1 from J, leaving 11 bases between them. CDR3 loop: CASRGGFGTDTQYF. The CDR3, as DNA: TGTGCCAGCAGAGGGGGGTTCGGCACAGATACGCAGTATTTT.

This chain uses TRBV20-1 with TRBJ2-7; 11 positions agree with TRBD2. The CDR3 sequence is 17 residues long. J gave up 0 bases and V 0 bases, and 7 bases lay outside the gene matches. The germline V gene encodes CDR1 DFQATT and CDR2 SNEGSKA (reference sequence). CDR3 in DNA: TGCAGTGCTAGAGATCTAGCGGGAGGCGGATTCTCCTACGAGCAGTACTTC. It encodes CSARDLAGGGFSYEQYF.

This chain links TRBV2 with TRBJ2-3, with 7 bases lining up with TRBD2. The CDR3 is 15 residues long. V gave up 11 bases and J gave up 0 bases; unmatched junction bases: 11. Germline values: CDR1 SNHLY, CDR2 FYNNEI. The CDR3 protein is CAPHGAGVSTDTQYF. CDR3 in DNA: TGTGCCCCCCACGGGGCGGGAGTGAGCACAGATACGCAGTATTTT.

J is TRBJ1-2 and V is TRBV25-1, with 9 bases aligning to TRBD1. Trimming cost V 6 bases and J 8 bases; bases outside gene matches: 10. Germline CDR1 MGHDK, CDR2 SYGVNS. The CDR3 has 14 residues. DNA of the CDR3: TGTGCCAGCAGAGCCGGACAGGGGAAGGAGGGCTACACCTTC. Encoded protein: CASRAGQGKEGYTF.

V gene TRBV5-1 combines with J gene TRBJ1-1; no firm D call. CDR1 and CDR2 from the germline V gene are SGHRS and YFSETQ. The CDR3 consists of 14 residues. The V end lost 0 bases, the J end lost 4 bases, and 10 bases lay between the germline ends. The CDR3 reads CASSLDGDGTEAFF. The CDR3 DNA is TGCGCCAGCAGCTTGGACGGGGATGGCACTGAAGCTTTCTTT.

By sample share, this clonotype is medium-sized (0.01 to 0.1%). The CDR3 reads CASSFPIRPLHF. As DNA, the CDR3 is TGTGCCAGCAGCTTTCCCATTCGACCCCTCCACTTT. J is TRBJ1-6 and V is TRBV7-2; D remains ambiguous. The ends were cut back, 3 bases at V and 12 bases at J, with 9 bases in the middle. Germline CDR1 is SGHTA and CDR2 is FQGNSA. The CDR3 loop spans 12 amino acids.